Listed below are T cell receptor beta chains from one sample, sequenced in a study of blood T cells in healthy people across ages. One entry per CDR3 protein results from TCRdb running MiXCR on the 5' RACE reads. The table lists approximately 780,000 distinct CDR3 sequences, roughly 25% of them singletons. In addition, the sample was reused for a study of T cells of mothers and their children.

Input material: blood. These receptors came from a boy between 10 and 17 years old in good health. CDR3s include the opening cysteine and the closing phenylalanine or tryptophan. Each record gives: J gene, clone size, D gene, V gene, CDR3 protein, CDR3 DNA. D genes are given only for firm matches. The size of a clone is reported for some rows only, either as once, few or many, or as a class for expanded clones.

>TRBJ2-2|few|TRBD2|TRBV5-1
CASSLARSGGTTGELFF
TGCGCCAGCAGCTTGGCCAGGAGCGGGGGAACCACCGGGGAGCTGTTTTTT
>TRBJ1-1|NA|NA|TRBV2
CASSERGHAAFF
TGTGCCAGCAGTGAAAGAGGGCATGCAGCTTTCTTT
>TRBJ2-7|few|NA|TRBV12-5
CASGLPAGIKYF
TGTGCTAGTGGTTTGCCCGCAGGGATAAAGTACTTC
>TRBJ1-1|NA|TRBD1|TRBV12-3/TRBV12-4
CASRETQGTEAFF
TGTGCCAGCAGAGAAACACAGGGGACCGAAGCTTTCTTT
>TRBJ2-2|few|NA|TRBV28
CASSPQGGGATGELFF
TGTGCCAGCAGTCCCCAAGGTGGGGGGGCTACCGGGGAGCTGTTTTTT
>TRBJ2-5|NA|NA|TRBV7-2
CASAPGGGETQYF
TGTGCCTCGGCGCCCGGGGGCGGTGAGACCCAGTACTTC
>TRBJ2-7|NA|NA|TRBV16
CASSQGKDPCFCEQYF
TGTGCCAGCAGCCAAGGGAAGGACCCTTGCTTCTGCGAGCAGTACTTC
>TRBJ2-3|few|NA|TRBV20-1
CSAPRRATDTQYF
TGCAGTGCTCCCCGGAGGGCTACAGATACGCAGTATTTT
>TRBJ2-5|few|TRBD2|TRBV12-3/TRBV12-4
CASSLVSSGGPEETQYF
TGTGCCAGCAGTTTAGTGAGTAGCGGGGGGCCGGAGGAGACCCAGTACTTC
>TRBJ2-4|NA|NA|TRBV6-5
CACSNDPSIQYF
TGTGCCTGCAGTAACGACCCAAGCATTCAGTACTTC
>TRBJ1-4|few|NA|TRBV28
CASRKLGEKLFF
TGTGCCAGCCGAAAACTGGGGGAAAAACTGTTTTTT
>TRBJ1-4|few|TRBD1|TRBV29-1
CSGTGPNEKLFF
TGCAGCGGGACAGGGCCTAATGAAAAACTGTTTTTT
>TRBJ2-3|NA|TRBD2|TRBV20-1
CSANSGGPGTDTQYF
TGCAGTGCCAATAGCGGGGGACCGGGAACAGATACGCAGTATTTT
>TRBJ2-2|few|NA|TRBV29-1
CSVEQAAKHGELFF
TGCAGCGTTGAACAGGCGGCGAAGCACGGGGAGCTGTTTTTT
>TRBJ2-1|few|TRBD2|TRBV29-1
CSDLTSGGTGEQFF
TGCAGCGACCTGACTAGCGGGGGTACAGGCGAGCAGTTCTTC
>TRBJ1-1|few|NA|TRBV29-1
CSVDERGLEAFF
TGCAGCGTTGATGAGAGGGGACTTGAAGCTTTCTTT
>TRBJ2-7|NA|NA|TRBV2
CASCKDGSYEQYF
TGTGCCAGCTGCAAGGACGGCTCCTACGAGCAGTACTTC
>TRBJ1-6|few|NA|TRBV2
CASNRDGNSPLHF
TGTGCCAGCAACAGGGACGGAAATTCACCCCTCCACTTT
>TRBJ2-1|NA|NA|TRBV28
CASSSGGLAVEQFF
TGTGCCAGCAGTTCCGGGGGGCTAGCCGTTGAACAGTTCTTC
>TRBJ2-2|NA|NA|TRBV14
CASSQDQHVANTGELFF
TGTGCCAGCAGCCAAGACCAACACGTAGCGAACACCGGGGAGCTGTTTTTT
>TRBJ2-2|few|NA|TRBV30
CAWSSTGELFF
TGTGCCTGGAGTAGCACCGGGGAGCTGTTTTTT
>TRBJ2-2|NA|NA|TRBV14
CASSPNSGGELFF
TGTGCCAGCAGTCCAAACTCAGGGGGGGAGCTGTTTTTT
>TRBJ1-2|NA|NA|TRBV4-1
CASSQVLGVDYGYTF
TGCGCCAGCAGCCAAGTACTCGGGGTCGACTATGGCTACACCTTC
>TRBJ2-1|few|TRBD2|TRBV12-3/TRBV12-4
CASVRGAYNEQFF
TGTGCCAGCGTCCGGGGGGCCTACAATGAGCAGTTCTTC
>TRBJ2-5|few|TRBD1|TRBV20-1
CSAPDRGGETQYF
TGCAGTGCCCCGGACAGGGGCGGAGAGACCCAGTACTTC
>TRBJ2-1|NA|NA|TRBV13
CASSSPGQNLGSYNEQFF
TGTGCCAGCAGCTCCCCGGGACAAAACCTGGGATCCTACAATGAGCAGTTCTTC
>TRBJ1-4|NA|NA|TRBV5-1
CASSPRGEGEKLFF
TGCGCCAGCAGCCCACGCGGAGAGGGAGAAAAACTGTTTTTT
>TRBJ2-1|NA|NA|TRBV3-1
CASSSLSGAAEQFF
TGTGCCAGCAGCTCCCTATCGGGGGCGGCCGAGCAGTTCTTC
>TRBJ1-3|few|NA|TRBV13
CASTVRGNTIYF
TGTGCCAGCACCGTCCGAGGAAACACCATATATTTT
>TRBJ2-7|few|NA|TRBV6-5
CASSYSRDTADEQYF
TGTGCCAGCAGTTACTCCCGGGACACCGCGGACGAGCAGTACTTC
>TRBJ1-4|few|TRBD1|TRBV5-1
CASRQTTGTNEKLFF
TGCGCCAGCAGGCAGACGACAGGGACTAATGAAAAACTGTTTTTT
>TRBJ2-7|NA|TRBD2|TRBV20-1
CSARDPAGSSYEQYF
TGCAGTGCTAGAGATCCAGCGGGAAGCTCCTACGAGCAGTACTTC
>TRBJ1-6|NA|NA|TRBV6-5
CASSYSKGRHSPLHF
TGTGCCAGCAGTTACTCGAAGGGCCGGCATTCACCCCTCCACTTT